This T cell receptor (beta chain) was captured by sequencing in a study of T cells after posttransplantation cyclophosphamide. Study-level results: Later post-transplant blood repertoires were often dominated by donor CD8+ memory clones. Skin or GI-infiltrating T cells shared few TRB sequences with blood. TRB clonality was highly associated with recipient CMV seropositivity and reactivation.

Note on this clone: Its antigen is not identified.

The related graft donor's blood sample was taken on the day of bone marrow donation. This CDR3 contains 15 residues. The germline V gene encodes CDR1 MRHNA and CDR2 SNTAGT. V was clipped by 6 bases and J by 2 bases, with 14 bases between them. Assay: immunoSEQ multiplex PCR; the TCRdb copy retains only in-frame clones and omits some. The sample has tens of thousands of clones, roughly 95% seen once. The sequenced sample was PBMCs. This chain connects TRBV6-4 to TRBJ1-5; unclear D gene. This receptor was taken from a woman in her twenties or thirties in good health and a related stem cell transplant donor. CDR3 amino acids: CASSVSDARNQPQHF. CDR3 sequence (DNA): TGTGCCAGCAGCGTTTCAGACGCCCGCAATCAGCCCCAGCATTTT.